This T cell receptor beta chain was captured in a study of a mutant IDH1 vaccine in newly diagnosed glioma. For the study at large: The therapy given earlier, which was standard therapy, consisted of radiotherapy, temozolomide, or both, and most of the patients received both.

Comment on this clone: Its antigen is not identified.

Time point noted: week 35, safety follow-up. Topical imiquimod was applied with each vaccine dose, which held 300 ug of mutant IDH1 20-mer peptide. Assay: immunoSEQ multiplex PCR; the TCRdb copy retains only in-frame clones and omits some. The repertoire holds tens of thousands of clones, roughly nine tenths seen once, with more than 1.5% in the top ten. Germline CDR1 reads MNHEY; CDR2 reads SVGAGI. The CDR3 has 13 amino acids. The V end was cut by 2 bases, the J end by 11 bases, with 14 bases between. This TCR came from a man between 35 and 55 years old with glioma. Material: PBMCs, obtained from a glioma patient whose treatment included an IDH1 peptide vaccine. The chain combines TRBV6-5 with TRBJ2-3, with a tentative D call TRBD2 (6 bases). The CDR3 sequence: CASSYTWDSKQYF. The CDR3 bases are TGTGCCAGCAGTTACACATGGGACTCAAAGCAGTATTTT.